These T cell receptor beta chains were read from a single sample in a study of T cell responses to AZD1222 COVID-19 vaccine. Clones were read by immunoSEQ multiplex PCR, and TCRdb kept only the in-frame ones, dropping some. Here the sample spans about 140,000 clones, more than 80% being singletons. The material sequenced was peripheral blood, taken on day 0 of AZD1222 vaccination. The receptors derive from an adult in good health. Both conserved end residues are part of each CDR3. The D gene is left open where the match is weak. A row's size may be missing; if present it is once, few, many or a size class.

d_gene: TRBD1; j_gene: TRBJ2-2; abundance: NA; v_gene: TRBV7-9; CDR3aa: CASSSRDRGGPGELFF; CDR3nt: TGTGCCAGCAGTTCCCGGGACAGGGGAGGCCCCGGGGAGCTGTTTTTT
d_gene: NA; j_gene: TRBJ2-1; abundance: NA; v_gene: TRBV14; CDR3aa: CASSQDSIRTNEQFF; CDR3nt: TGTGCCAGCAGCCAAGATAGTATTCGGACCAATGAGCAGTTCTTC
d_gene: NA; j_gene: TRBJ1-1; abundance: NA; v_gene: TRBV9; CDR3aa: CASSLRGDSMNTEAFF; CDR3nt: TGTGCCAGCAGCCTCAGGGGCGACAGTATGAACACTGAAGCTTTCTTT
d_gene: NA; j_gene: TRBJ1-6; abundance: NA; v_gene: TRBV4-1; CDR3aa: CASSQDSSSPLHF; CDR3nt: TGCGCCAGCAGCCAAGATAGCAGTTCACCCCTCCACTTT
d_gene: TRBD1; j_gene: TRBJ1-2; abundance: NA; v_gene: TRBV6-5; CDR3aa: CASSSTGGSYGYTF; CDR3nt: TGTGCCAGCAGTTCAACAGGGGGAAGCTATGGCTACACCTTC
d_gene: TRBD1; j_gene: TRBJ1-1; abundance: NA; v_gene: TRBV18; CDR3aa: CASSSEDRVFTEAFF; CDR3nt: TGTGCCAGCTCATCAGAGGACAGGGTATTCACTGAAGCTTTCTTT
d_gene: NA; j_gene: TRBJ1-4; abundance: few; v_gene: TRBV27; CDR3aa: CASSLLGGANEKLFF; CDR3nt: TGTGCCAGCAGTTTATTGGGGGGGGCTAATGAAAAACTGTTTTTT
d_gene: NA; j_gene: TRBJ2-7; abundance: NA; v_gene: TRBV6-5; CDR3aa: CASSSPRGSHAQYF; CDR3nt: TGTGCCAGCAGCTCCCCCCGGGGTTCTCATGCGCAGTACTTC
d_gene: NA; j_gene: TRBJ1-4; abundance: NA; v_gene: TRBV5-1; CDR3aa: CASSKSTNEKLFF; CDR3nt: TGCGCCAGCAGCAAGTCAACTAATGAAAAACTGTTTTTT
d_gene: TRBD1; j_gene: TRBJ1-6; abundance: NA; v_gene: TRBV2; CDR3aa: CASRGTGESPLHF; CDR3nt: TGTGCCAGCAGGGGGACAGGGGAATCACCCCTCCACTTT
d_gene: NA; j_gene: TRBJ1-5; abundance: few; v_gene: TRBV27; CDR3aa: CASSLSRQGNQPQHF; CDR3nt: TGTGCCAGCAGTTTATCGAGACAGGGCAATCAGCCCCAGCATTTT
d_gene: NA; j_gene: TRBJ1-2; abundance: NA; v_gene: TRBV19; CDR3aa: CASSPSRGRSNNYGYTF; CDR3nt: TGTGCCAGTAGTCCGAGCAGGGGACGCTCTAATAACTATGGCTACACCTTC
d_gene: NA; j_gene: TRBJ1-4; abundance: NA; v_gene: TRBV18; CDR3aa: CASWATNEKLFF; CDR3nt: TGTGCCAGCTGGGCAACTAATGAAAAACTGTTTTTT
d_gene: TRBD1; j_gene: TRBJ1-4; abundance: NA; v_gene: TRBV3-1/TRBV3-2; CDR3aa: CASSAETGREKLFF; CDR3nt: TGTGCCAGCAGCGCCGAGACAGGGAGAGAAAAACTGTTTTTT
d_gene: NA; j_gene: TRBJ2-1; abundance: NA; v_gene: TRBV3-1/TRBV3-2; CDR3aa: CASSQGPGEQFF; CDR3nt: TGTGCCAGCAGCCAAGGACCGGGGGAGCAGTTCTTC
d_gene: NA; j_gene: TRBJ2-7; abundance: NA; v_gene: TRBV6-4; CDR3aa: CASSDPSAPDGPYEQYF; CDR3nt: TGTGCCAGCAGTGACCCCAGCGCCCCGGACGGACCCTACGAGCAGTACTTC
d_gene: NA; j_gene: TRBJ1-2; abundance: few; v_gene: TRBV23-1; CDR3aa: CASSQSRIDRQETEGGYTF; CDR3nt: TGCGCCAGCAGTCAATCTAGGATAGACCGGCAGGAGACCGAGGGTGGCTACACCTTC
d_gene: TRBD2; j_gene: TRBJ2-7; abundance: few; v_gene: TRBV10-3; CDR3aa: CAIKGTSGGSEQYF; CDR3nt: TGTGCCATCAAAGGGACTAGCGGGGGATCCGAGCAGTACTTC
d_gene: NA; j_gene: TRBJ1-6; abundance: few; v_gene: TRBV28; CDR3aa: CASKAGLAGRGSPLHF; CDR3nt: TGTGCCAGCAAAGCAGGACTGGCTGGAAGAGGATCACCCCTCCACTTT
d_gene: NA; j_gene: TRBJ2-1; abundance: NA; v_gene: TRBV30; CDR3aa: CAFARLGASRNEQFF; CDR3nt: TGTGCCTTCGCCCGACTAGGGGCAAGCAGGAATGAGCAGTTCTTC
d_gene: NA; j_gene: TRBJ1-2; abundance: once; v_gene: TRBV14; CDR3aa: CASSQVGSYGYTF; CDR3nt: TGTGCCAGCAGCCAAGTCGGCAGCTATGGCTACACCTTC
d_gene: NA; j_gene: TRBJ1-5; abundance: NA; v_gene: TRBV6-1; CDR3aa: CASSDFLEAQHF; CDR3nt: TGTGCCAGCAGTGACTTCCTGGAGGCCCAGCATTTT
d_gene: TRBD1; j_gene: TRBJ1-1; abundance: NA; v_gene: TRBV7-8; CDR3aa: CASSPRDRGSTEAFF; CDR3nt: TGTGCCAGCAGCCCCCGGGACAGGGGTAGCACTGAAGCTTTCTTT
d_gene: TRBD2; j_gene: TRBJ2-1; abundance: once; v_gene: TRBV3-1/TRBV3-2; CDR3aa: CASSQVAGRTYNEQFF; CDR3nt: TGTGCCAGCAGCCAAGTGGCCGGGAGGACGTACAATGAGCAGTTCTTC
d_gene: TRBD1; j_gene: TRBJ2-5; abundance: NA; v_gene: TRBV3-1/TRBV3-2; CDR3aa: CASSFSGQASGETQYF; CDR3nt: TGTGCCAGCAGTTTCTCCGGACAGGCGTCGGGAGAGACCCAGTACTTC
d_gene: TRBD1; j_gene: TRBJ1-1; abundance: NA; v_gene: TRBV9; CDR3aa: CASSQSGQGEAFF; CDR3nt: TGTGCCAGCAGCCAGTCGGGACAGGGAGAAGCTTTCTTT
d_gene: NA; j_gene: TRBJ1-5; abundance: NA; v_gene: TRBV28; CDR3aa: CASSLSFLQPQHF; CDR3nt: TGTGCCAGCAGTCTCTCCTTTCTTCAGCCCCAGCATTTT
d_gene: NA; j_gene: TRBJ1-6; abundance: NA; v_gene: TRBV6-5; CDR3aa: CASRTTVDNSPLHF; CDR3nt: TGTGCCAGCAGGACCACAGTAGATAATTCACCCCTCCACTTT
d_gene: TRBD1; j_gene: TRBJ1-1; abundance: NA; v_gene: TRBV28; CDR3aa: CASSGVGTGHTNTEAFF; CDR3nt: TGTGCCAGCAGTGGTGTTGGGACAGGGCATACGAACACTGAAGCTTTCTTT
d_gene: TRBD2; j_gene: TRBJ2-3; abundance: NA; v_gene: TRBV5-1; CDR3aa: CASSGLVAGEVPQYF; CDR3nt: TGCGCCAGCAGCGGGTTGGTAGCGGGAGAAGTCCCGCAGTATTTT
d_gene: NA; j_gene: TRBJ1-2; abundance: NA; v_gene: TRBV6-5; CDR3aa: CASSQRRQDSYGYTF; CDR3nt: TGTGCCAGCAGCCAGAGGAGGCAAGACAGCTATGGCTACACCTTC
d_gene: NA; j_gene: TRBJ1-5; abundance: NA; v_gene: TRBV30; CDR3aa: CAWSVAVNQPQHF; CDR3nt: TGTGCCTGGAGTGTAGCCGTGAATCAGCCCCAGCATTTT
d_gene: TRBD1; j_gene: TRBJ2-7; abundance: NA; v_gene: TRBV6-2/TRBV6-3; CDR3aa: CASSYSPGQAIYEQYF; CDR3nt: TGTGCCAGCAGTTACTCTCCTGGACAGGCGATTTACGAGCAGTACTTC
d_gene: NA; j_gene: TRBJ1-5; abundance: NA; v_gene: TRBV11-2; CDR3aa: CASSPNPTRNQPQHF; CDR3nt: TGTGCCAGCAGCCCCAATCCCACCCGCAATCAGCCCCAGCATTTT
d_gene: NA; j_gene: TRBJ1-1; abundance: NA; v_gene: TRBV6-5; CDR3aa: CASSSLGPLNTEAFF; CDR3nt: TGTGCCAGCAGTTCCTTGGGACCCTTGAACACTGAAGCTTTCTTT
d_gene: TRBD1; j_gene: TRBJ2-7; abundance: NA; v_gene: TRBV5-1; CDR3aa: CASSLGFSGQDYEQYF; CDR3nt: TGCGCCAGCAGCTTGGGCTTCTCGGGACAGGACTACGAGCAGTACTTC
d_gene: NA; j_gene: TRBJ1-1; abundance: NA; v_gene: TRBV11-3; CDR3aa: CASSKDTQEAFF; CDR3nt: TGTGCCAGCAGCAAGGACACCCAAGAAGCTTTCTTT
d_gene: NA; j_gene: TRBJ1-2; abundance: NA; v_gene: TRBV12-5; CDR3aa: CASGFDSGRGYTF; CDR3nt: TGTGCTAGTGGTTTCGATTCTGGGAGGGGCTACACCTTC
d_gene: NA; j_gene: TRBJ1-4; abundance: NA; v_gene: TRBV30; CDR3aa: CAWSPGYNEKLFF; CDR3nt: TGTGCCTGGAGTCCGGGTTACAATGAAAAACTGTTTTTT
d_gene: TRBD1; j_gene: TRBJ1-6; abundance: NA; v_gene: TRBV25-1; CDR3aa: CASSGDREFYASPLHF; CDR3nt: TGTGCCAGCAGTGGGGACAGGGAATTTTACGCTTCACCCCTCCACTTT
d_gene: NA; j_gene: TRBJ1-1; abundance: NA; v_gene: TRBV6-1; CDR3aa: CASSDRGKSVEAFF; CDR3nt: TGTGCCAGCAGTGATCGGGGCAAGAGCGTTGAAGCTTTCTTT
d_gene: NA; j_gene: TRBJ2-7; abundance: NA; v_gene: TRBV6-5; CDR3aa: CASSFHRDHYEQYF; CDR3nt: TGTGCCAGCAGTTTCCACCGGGACCACTACGAGCAGTACTTC
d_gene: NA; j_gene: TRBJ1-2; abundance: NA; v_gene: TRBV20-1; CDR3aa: CSAADLYGYTF; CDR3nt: TGCAGTGCGGCAGACCTCTATGGCTACACCTTC
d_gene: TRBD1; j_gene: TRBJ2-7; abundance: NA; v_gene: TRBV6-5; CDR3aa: CASMTRDSKLEQYF; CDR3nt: TGTGCCAGCATGACCCGGGACAGCAAGCTCGAGCAGTACTTC
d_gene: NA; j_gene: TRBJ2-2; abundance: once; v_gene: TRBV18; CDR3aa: CASSPGAHTGELFF; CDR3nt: TGTGCCAGCTCACCAGGGGCGCACACCGGGGAGCTGTTTTTT
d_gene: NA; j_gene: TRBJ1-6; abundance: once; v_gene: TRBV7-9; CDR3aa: CASSLAEGVRGSNSPLHF; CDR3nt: TGTGCCAGCAGCTTAGCGGAAGGGGTAAGGGGGAGTAATTCACCCCTCCACTTT
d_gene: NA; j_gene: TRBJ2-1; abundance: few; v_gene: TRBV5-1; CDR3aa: CASNWGEQFF; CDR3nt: TGCGCCAGCAACTGGGGTGAGCAGTTCTTC
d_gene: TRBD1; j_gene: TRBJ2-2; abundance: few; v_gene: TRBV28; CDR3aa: CASSLFGTGEAGELFF; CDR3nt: TGTGCCAGCAGTTTATTTGGGACAGGGGAAGCCGGGGAGCTGTTTTTT
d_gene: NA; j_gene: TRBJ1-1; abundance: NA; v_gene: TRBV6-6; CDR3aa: CASSTPSGSTEAFF; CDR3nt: TGTGCCAGCAGTACTCCCTCAGGGAGCACTGAAGCTTTCTTT
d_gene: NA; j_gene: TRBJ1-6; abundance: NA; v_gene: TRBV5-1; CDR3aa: CASSLESVSPLHF; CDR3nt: TGCGCCAGCAGCTTGGAGTCTGTTTCACCCCTCCACTTT
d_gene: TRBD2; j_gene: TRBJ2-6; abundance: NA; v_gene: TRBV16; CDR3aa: CARSGGPRAGANVLTF; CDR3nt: TGTGCCAGGAGCGGGGGACCCCGGGCTGGGGCCAACGTCCTGACTTTC
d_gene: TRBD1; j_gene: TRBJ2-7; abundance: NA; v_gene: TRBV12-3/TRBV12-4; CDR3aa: CASSFFAGGEQYF; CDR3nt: TGTGCCAGCAGTTTCTTCGCAGGGGGAGAGCAGTACTTC
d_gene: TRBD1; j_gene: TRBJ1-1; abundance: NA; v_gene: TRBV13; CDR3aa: CASSRAAQGAEAFF; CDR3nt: TGTGCCAGCAGTCGGGCCGCGCAGGGGGCTGAAGCTTTCTTT
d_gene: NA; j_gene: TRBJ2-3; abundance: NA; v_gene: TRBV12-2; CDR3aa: CASRTSDTQYF; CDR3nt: TGTGCAAGTCGCACCTCAGATACGCAGTATTTT
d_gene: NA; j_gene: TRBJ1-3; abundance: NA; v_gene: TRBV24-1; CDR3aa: CANNWGFGNTIYF; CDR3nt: TGTGCCAATAATTGGGGCTTTGGAAACACCATATATTTT
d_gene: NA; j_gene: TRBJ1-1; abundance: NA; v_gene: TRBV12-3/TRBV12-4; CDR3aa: CASTPGLNEAFF; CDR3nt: TGTGCCAGCACCCCGGGACTAAATGAAGCTTTCTTT
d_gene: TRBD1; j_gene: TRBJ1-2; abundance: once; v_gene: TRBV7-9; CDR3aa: CASSSTGEGGYTF; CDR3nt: TGTGCCAGCAGCTCAACAGGGGAGGGTGGCTACACCTTC
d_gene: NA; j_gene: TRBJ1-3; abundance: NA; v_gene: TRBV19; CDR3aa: CASSITNSGNTIYF; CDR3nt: TGTGCCAGTAGTATAACAAACTCTGGAAACACCATATATTTT
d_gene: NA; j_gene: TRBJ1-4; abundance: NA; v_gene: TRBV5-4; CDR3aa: CASSLVDSPKLFF; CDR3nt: TGTGCCAGCAGCTTAGTAGACAGCCCCAAACTGTTTTTT
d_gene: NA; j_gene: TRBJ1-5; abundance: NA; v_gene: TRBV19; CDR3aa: CASSPPREFRRPQHF; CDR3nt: TGTGCCAGTAGTCCCCCACGGGAGTTTCGGCGGCCCCAGCATTTT